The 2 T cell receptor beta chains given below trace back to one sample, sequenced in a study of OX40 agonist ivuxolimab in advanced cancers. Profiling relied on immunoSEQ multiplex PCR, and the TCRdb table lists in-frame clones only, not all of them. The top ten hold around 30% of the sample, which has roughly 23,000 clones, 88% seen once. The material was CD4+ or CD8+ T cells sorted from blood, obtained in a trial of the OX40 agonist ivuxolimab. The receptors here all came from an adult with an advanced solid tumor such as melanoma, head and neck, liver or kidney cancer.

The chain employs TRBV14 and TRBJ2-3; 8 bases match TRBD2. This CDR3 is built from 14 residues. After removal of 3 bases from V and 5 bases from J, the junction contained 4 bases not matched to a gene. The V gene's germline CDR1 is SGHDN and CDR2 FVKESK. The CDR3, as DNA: TGTGCCAGCAGCCAGCGGGAGGCGAGAGATACGCAGTATTTT. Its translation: CASSQREARDTQYF.

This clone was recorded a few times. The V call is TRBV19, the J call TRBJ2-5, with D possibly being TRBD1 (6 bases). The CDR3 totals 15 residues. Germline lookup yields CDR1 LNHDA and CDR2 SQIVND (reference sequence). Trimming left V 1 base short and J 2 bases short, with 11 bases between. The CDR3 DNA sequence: TGTGCCAGTAGTATAGGGACAGAGTTACAAGAGACCCAGTACTTC. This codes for CASSIGTELQETQYF.